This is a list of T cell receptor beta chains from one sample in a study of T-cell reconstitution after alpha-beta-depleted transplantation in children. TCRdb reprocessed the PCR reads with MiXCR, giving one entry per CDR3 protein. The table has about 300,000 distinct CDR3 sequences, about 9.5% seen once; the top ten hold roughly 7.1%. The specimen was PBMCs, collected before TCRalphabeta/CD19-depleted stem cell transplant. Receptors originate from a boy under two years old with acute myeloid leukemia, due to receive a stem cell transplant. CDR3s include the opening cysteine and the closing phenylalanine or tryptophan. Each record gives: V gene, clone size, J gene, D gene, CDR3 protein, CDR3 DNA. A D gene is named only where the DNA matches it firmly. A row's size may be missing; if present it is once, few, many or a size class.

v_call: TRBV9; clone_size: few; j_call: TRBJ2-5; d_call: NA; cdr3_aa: CASSVGGPETQYF; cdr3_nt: TGTGCCAGCAGCGTAGGGGGACCGGAGACCCAGTACTTC
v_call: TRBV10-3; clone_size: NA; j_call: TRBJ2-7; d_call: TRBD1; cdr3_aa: CAIRGGDRVMEGQYF; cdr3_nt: TGTGCCATCAGAGGCGGGGACAGGGTAATGGAAGGGCAGTACTTC
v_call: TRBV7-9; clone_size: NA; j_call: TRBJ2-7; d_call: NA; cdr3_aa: CASSSSGVAYEQYF; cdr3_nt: TGTGCCAGCAGCTCCTCAGGGGTGGCCTACGAGCAGTACTTC
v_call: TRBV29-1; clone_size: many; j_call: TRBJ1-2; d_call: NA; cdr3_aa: CSVDNGGAGYGYTF; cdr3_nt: TGCAGCGTTGATAACGGAGGGGCCGGCTATGGCTACACCTTC
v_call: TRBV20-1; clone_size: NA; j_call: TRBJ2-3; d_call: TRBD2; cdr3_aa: CSGGGSRGDTQYF; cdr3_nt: TGCAGTGGCGGGGGGTCCCGCGGAGATACGCAGTATTTT
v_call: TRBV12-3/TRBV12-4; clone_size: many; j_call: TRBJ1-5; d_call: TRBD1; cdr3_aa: CASTDRANQPQHF; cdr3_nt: TGTGCCAGCACGGACAGGGCTAATCAGCCCCAGCATTTT
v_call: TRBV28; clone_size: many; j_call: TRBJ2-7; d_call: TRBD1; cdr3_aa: CASSPPYRGLRKQYF; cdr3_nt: TGTGCCAGCAGTCCACCCTACAGGGGCTTACGAAAGCAGTACTTC
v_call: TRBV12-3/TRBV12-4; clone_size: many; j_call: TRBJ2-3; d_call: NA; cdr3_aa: CASSPRGATDTQYF; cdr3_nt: TGTGCCAGCAGTCCCCGCGGGGCAACAGATACGCAGTATTTT
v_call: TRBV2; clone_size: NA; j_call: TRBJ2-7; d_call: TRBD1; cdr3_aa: CASISGGQGGSYEQYF; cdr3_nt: TGTGCCAGCATTAGTGGTGGACAGGGGGGCTCCTACGAGCAGTACTTC
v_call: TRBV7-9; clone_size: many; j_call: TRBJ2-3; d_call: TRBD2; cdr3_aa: CASQRGRATDTQYF; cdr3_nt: TGTGCCAGCCAGCGGGGGCGGGCCACAGATACGCAGTATTTT
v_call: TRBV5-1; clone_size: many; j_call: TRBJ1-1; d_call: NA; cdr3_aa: CASGGGGRTEAFF; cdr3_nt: TGCGCCAGCGGGGGGGGCGGGCGCACTGAAGCTTTCTTT
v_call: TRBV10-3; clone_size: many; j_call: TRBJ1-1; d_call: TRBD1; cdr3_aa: CAISEVQGASTEAFF; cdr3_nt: TGTGCCATCAGTGAGGTCCAGGGGGCGAGCACTGAAGCTTTCTTT
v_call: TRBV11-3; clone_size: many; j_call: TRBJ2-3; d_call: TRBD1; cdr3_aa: CASSSQGTGGTDTQYF; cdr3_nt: TGTGCCAGCAGCTCCCAAGGGACAGGGGGCACAGATACGCAGTATTTT
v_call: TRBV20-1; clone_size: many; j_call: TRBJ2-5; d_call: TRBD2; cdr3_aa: CSARRRGGLETQYF; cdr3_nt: TGCAGTGCAAGGAGGCGGGGGGGCCTTGAGACCCAGTACTTC
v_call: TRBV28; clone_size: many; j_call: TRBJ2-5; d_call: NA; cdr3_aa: CASSFGGTVQETQYF; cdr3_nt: TGTGCCAGCAGTTTCGGGGGGACAGTACAAGAGACCCAGTACTTC